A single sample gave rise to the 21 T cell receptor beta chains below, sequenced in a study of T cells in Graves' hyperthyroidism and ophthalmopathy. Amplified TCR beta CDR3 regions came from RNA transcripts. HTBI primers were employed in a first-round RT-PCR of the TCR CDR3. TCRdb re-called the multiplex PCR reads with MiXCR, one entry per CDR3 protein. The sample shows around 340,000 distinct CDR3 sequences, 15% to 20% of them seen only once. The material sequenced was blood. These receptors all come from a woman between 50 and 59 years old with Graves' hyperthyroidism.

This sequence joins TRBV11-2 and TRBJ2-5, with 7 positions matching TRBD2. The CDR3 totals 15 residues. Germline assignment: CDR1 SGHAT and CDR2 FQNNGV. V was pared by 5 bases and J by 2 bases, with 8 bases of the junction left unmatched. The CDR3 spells CASSQELGGQETQYF. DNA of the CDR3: TGTGCCAGCAGCCAAGAGTTGGGGGGGCAAGAGACCCAGTACTTC.

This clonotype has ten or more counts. The CDR3 loop is CASTSISGLYNEQFF. CDR3 nucleotides: TGTGCCAGCACCTCGATTAGCGGGTTGTACAATGAGCAGTTCTTC. The chain uses TRBV28 and TRBJ2-1, with 7 nucleotides matching TRBD2. V trimming: 7 bases; J trimming: 4 bases; junction bases outside the gene matches: 10. The V gene's germline CDR1 is MDHEN and CDR2 SYDVKM. The CDR3 is 15 amino acids.

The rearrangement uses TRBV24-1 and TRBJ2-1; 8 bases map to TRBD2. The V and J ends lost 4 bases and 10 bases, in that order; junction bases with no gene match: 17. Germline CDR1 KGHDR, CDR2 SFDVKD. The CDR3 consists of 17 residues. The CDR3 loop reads CATSENPAGGPYYEQFF. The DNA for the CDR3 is TGTGCCACCAGTGAAAACCCCGCGGGAGGCCCTTATTACGAGCAGTTCTTC.

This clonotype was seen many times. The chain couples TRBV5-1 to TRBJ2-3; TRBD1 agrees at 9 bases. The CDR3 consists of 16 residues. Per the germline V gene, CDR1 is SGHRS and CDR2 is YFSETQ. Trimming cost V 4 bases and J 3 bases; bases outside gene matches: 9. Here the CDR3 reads CASSNEGQGLTDTQYF. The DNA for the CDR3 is TGCGCCAGCAGCAACGAGGGACAGGGTTTGACAGATACGCAGTATTTT.

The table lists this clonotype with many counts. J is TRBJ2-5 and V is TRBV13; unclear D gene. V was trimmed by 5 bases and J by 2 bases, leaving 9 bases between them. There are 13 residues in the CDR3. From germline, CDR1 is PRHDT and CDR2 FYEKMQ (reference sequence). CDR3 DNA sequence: TGTGCCAGCAGCCGGCCCTCACAAGAGACCCAGTACTTC. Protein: CASSRPSQETQYF.

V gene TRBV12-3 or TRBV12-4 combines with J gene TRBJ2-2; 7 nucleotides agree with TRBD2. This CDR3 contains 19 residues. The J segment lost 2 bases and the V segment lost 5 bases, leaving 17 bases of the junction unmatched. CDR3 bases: TGTGCCAGCAGTGTACACCCGTTGGGACTATCGGAAAACACCGGGGAGCTGTTTTTT. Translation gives CASSVHPLGLSENTGELFF.

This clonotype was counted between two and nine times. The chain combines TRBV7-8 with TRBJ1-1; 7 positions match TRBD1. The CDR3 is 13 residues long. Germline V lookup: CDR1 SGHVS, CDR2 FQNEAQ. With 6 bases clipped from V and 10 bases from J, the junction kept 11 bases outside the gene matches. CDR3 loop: CASSYSTGWGAFF. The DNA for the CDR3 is TGTGCCAGCAGTTACTCGACAGGGTGGGGAGCTTTCTTT.

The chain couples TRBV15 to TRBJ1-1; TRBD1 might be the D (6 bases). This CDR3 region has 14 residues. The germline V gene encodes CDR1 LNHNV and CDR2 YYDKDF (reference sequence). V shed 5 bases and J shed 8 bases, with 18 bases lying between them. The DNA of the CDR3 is TGTGCCACCAGCGCCGAGACCGGGACAACCGAAGCTTTCTTT. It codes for CATSAETGTTEAFF.

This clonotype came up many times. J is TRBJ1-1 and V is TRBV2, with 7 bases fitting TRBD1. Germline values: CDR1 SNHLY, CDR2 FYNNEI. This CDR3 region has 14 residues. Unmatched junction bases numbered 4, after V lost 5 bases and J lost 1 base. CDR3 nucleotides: TGTGCCAGCAGTATACAGGGGTCGAACACTGAAGCTTTCTTT. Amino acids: CASSIQGSNTEAFF.

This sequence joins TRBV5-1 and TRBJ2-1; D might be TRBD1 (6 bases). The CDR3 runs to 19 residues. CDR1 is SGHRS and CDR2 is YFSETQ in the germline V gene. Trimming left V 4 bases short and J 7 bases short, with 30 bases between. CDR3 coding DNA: TGCGCCAGCAGCATCCATAAGGGGAGCGTCAGGGGTATCGGGAATGAGCAGTTCTTC. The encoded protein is CASSIHKGSVRGIGNEQFF.

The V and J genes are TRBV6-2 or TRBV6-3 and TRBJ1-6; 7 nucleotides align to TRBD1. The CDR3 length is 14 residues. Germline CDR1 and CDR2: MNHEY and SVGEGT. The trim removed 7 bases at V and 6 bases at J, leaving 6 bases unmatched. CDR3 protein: CASTADRFNSPLHF. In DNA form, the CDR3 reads TGTGCCAGCACCGCGGACAGGTTTAATTCACCCCTCCACTTT.

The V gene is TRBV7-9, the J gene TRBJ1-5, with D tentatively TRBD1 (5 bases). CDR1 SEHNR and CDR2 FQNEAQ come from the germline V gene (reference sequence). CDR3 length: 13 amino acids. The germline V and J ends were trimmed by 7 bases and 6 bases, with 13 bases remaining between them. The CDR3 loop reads CASNKGLGQPQHF. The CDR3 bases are TGTGCCAGCAACAAGGGGCTTGGTCAGCCCCAGCATTTT.

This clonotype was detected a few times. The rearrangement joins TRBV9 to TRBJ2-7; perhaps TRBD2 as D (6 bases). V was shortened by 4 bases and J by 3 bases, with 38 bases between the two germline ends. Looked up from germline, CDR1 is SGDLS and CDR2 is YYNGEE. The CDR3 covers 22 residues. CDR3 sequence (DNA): TGTGCCAGCAGCAATATGGCGGGGTTGGGTTCCCATACCACCCTACTTTACTACGAGCAGTACGTC. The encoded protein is CASSNMAGLGSHTTLLYYEQYV.

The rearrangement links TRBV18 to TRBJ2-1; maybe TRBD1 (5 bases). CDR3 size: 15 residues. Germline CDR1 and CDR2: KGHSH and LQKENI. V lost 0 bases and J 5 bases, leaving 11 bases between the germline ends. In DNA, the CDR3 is TGTGCCAGCTCACCACCGGCAGGGTATAACAATGAGCAGTTCTTC. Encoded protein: CASSPPAGYNNEQFF.

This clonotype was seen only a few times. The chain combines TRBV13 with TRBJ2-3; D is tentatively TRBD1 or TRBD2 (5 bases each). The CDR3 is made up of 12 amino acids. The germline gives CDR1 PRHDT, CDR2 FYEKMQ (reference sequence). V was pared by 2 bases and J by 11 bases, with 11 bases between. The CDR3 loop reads CASSLNPGGQYF. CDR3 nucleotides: TGTGCCAGCAGCTTAAACCCTGGGGGGCAGTATTTT.

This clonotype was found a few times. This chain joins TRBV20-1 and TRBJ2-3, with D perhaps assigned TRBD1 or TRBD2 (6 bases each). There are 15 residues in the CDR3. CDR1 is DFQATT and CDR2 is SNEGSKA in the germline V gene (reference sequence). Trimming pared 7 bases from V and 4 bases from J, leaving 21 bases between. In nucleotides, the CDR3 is TGCAGTGTTTCAGGGGCCGGGGGTGGAGCAGATACGCAGTATTTT. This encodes CSVSGAGGGADTQYF.

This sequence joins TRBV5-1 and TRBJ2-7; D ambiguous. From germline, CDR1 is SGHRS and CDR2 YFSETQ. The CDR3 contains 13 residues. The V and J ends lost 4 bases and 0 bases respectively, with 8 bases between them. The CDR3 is CASSSLSSYEQYF. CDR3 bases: TGCGCCAGCAGCAGCCTGTCCTCCTACGAGCAGTACTTC.

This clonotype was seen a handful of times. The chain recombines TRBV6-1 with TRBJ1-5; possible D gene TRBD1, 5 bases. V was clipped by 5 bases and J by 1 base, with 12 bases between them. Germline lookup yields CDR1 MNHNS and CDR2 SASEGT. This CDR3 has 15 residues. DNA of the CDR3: TGTGCCAGCAGTCCGTCAGGGAGGAGCAATCAGCCCCAGCATTTT. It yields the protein CASSPSGRSNQPQHF.

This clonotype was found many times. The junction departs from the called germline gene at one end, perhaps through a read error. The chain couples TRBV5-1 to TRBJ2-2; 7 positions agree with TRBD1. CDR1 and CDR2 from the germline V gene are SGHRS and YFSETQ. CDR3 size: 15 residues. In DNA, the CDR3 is TGTGCCAGCAGTTCGGGACAGACGAACACCGGGGAGCTGTTTTTT. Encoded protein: CASSSGQTNTGELFF.

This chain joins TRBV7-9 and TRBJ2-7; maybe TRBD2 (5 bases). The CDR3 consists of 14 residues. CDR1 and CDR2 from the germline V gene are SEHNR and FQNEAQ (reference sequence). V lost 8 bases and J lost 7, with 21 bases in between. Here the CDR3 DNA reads TGTGCCAGCTTTTCAAGCGGCGTGGATGGGGAGCAGTACTTC. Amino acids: CASFSSGVDGEQYF. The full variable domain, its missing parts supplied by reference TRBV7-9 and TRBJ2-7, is DTGVSQNPRHKITKRGQNVTFRCDPISEHNRLYWYRQTLGQGPEFLTYFQNEAQLEKSRLLSDRFSAERPKGSFSTLEIQRTEQGDSAMYLCASFSSGVDGEQYFGPGTRLTVT.

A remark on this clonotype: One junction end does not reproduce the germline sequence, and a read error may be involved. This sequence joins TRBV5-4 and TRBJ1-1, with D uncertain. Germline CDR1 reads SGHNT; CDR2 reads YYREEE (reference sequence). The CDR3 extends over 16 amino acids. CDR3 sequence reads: CASILASLFSNTEAFF. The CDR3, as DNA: TGTGCCAGCATCTTGGCATCGCTGTTTTCGAACACTGAAGCTTTCTTT.